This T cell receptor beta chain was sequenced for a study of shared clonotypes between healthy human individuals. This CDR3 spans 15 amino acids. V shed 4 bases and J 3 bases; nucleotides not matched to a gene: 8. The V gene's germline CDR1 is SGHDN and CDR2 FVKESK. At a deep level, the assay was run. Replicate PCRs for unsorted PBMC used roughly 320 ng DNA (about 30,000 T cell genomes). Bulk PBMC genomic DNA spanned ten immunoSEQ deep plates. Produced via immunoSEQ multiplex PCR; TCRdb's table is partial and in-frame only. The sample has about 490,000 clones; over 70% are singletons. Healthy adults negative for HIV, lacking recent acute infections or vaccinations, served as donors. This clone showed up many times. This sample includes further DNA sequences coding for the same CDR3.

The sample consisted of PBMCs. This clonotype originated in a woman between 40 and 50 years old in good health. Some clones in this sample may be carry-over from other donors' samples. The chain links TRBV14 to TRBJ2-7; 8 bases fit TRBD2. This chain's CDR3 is CASSRTSIRLYEQYF. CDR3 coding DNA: TGTGCCAGCAGCCGGACTAGCATTCGTCTCTACGAGCAGTACTTC. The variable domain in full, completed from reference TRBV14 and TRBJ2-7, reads EAGVTQFPSHSVIEKGQTVTLRCDPISGHDNLYWYRRVMGKEIKFLLHFVKESKQDESGMPNNRFLAERTGGTYSTLKVQPAELEDSGVYFCASSRTSIRLYEQYFGPGTRLTVT.